The entry below gives a single T cell receptor (beta chain) sequence along with its context. This clone has ten or more counts. The target of this receptor is not known. Qualities for individual bases were not recorded, and no much larger clone is one base off. These data originate in a study of T cells after posttransplantation cyclophosphamide listed by TCRdb under 2016. Study-wide context: Using TRB sequencing, the study followed how the T cell repertoire rebuilt after myeloablative bone marrow transplantation with posttransplantation cyclophosphamide given as GVHD prophylaxis. Antigen receptor sequencing was done on samples from about 38 PTCy-treated patients and from approximately 15 related bone marrow donors of those patients. Blood from all 35 or so PTCy patients with 1-year posttransplant specimens was subjected to TRB sequencing. TRB sequencing was also done on up to about 3 additional blood samples from 2 to 5.2 years after transplant in 3 patients, and on pretransplant blood from 4 patients. TRA and TRB clonality were tightly correlated in 9 or 10 samples, so subsequent TCR analyses focused on TRB only. Public TRB sequences were searched against a database of over 3,000 sequences associated with responses to pathogens, tumor antigens, self-antigens and alloantigens.

On the day of marrow donation, related bone marrow donors gave peripheral blood samples. Mononuclear cells from peripheral blood and bone marrow were separated by Ficoll-Hypaque density centrifugation and then cryopreserved. Summary of the overall study and its limitations: Across 40 to 55 patients, TRB clonality was highly associated with recipient CMV seropositivity and CMV reactivation, and diversity in PTCy patients was similar to diversity in CNI/methotrexate controls. The TRB repertoires of T cells infiltrating skin or the GI tract showed only limited overlap with the TRB repertoires found in blood. At 1-2 months, donor-recipient similarity was low but rose over the first year, and the later blood repertoires were often dominated by donor CD8+ memory clones.

TRB sequencing was run on genomic DNA with either the immunoSEQ assay at survey resolution or the hsTCRB kit. The authors processed their data as follows. The immunoSEQ software handled initial read processing, and the LymphoSeq R package was used for repertoire analyses. Clonality was computed as 1 minus normalized Shannon entropy, and a Gini coefficient was also calculated for each TRB dataset. To infer phenotypes in unsorted samples, TRB sequences from sorted subsets of the recipient or donor were mapped onto the unsorted samples of the same recipient. This is the immuneACCESS table as TCRdb keeps it, with only in-frame sequences that have V and J called. A part of the clones is gone; compared with another copy, unresolved V genes explain less than half, and the rest is unexplained. The V and J calls and clone size are taken from that table; D and trimming were inferred from the DNA. The table gives over 25,000 clones for this sample, with none occurring only once. In total, the top ten clones hold more than 4.5% of the sample.

The CDR3 spans 17 residues, from the cysteine through the phenylalanine. Only CDR3 DNA remains: 51 bases, in frame from the first base. From the germline V gene, CDR1 is LGHNA and CDR2 is YSLEER. V loses 0 bases at its end and J loses 1 base; junction bases beyond the gene matches: 4. Here the chain combines TRBV4-3 and TRBJ1-4, and 8 bases in between align with TRBD1. Sequences were obtained from PBMCs. The clonotype was recovered from a woman aged 30 to 39 in good health and a related stem cell transplant donor. The DNA sequence is TGCGCCAGCAGCCAAGATCAGACAGGGGTAACTAATGAAAAACTGTTTTTT. Its translation is CASSQDQTGVTNEKLFF.